Below are 31 T cell receptor beta chains sequenced from a single sample in a study of blood T cells in healthy people across ages. The second PCR ran about 6 to 12 cycles with a sample-barcoded 5' primer and J-beta primers. MiXCR, run by TCRdb on the 5' RACE reads, gives a single entry per CDR3 protein. This table holds 800,000 to 950,000 distinct CDR3 sequences, around 34% found once. Sequencing input: blood. The receptor source for this set is a man aged 18-30 years in good health.

The sample holds a few counts of this clonotype. The chain uses TRBV7-9 and TRBJ2-5; the match to TRBD1 covers 7 bases. The germline V gene has CDR1 SEHNR and CDR2 FQNEAQ (reference sequence). With 7 bases clipped from V and 0 bases from J, the junction kept 8 bases outside the gene matches. This CDR3 comprises 15 residues. The chain's CDR3 is CASTPGQAYQETQYF. CDR3 DNA: TGTGCCAGCACCCCCGGACAGGCCTACCAAGAGACCCAGTACTTC.

The CDR3 DNA follows: TGCAGCGTGGAGACAGGGAGTAATGGCTACACCTTC. This encodes CSVETGSNGYTF. V usage is TRBV29-1 and J usage is TRBJ1-2, with 7 bases aligning to TRBD1. Looked up from germline, CDR1 is SQVTM and CDR2 is ANQGSEA. The CDR3 extends over 12 amino acids. V gave up 6 bases and J gave up 6 bases; unmatched junction bases: 7.

Written as DNA, the CDR3 is TGTGCCAGCAGCTTGAGGACAAGAGAGACCCAGTACTTC. This encodes CASSLRTRETQYF. V gene TRBV5-6 combines with J gene TRBJ2-5; D possibly corresponds to TRBD1 (5 bases). Trimming shortened V by 1 base and J by 4 bases, and 8 bases separated the two germline ends. Germline values: CDR1 SGHDT, CDR2 YYEEEE. The CDR3 totals 13 residues. The variable domain in full, completed from reference TRBV5-6 and TRBJ2-5, reads DAGVTQSPTHLIKTRGQQVTLRCSPKSGHDTVSWYQQALGQGPQFIFQYYEEEERQRGNFPDRFSGHQFPNYSSELNVNALLLGDSALYLCASSLRTRETQYFGPGTRLLVL.

The genes are TRBV5-1 and TRBJ2-6; D may be TRBD1 or TRBD2 (5 bases each). Germline V gene lookup returns CDR1 SGHRS and CDR2 YFSETQ. Trimming stripped 0 bases from V and 0 bases from J, with 7 bases between. This CDR3 comprises 16 residues. The CDR3 DNA reads TGCGCCAGCAGCTTGGAGAGGGGCTCTGGGGCCAACGTCCTGACTTTC. It encodes CASSLERGSGANVLTF.

This CDR3 is CASSPGRAGYNEQYF. The CDR3 DNA follows: TGTGCCAGCAGCCCCGGGAGAGCGGGGTACAATGAGCAGTACTTC. This sequence joins TRBV6-1 and TRBJ2-1; 7 nucleotides line up with TRBD2. The J call may be incorrect, as the DNA end agrees better with TRBJ2-7. CDR3 length: 15 amino acids. Germline assignment: CDR1 MNHNS and CDR2 SASEGT.

This clonotype was picked up a small number of times. The chain couples TRBV9 to TRBJ2-3; TRBD2 agrees at 10 bases. CDR3 size: 15 residues. Germline V gene sequence: CDR1 SGDLS, CDR2 YYNGEE. Trimming at V came to 3 bases and at J to 2 bases, leaving 3 bases not matched to a gene. CDR3 bases: TGTGCCAGCAGCGCAAGCGGGGGGGTCACAGATACGCAGTATTTT. Its translation is CASSASGGVTDTQYF.

A remark on this clonotype: Being one base from a much bigger clone, this may be a read error. This chain joins TRBV20-1 and TRBJ2-3, with D tentatively TRBD1 (6 bases). Germline V gene data show CDR1 as DFQATT and CDR2 as SNEGSKA (reference sequence). V was trimmed by 5 bases and J by 4 bases, leaving 19 bases between them. There are 15 residues in the CDR3. Here the CDR3 reads CSAGKRTVSADTQYF. The DNA of the CDR3 is TGCAGTGCTGGAAAGAGGACAGTCTCCGCAGATACGCAGTATTTT.

This clonotype was counted a few times. The chain links TRBV20-1 to TRBJ1-1, with D perhaps matching TRBD1 (5 bases). The V end was cut by 1 base, the J end by 5 bases, with 20 bases between. The CDR3 runs 16 residues. Germline V gene sequence: CDR1 DFQATT, CDR2 SNEGSKA (reference sequence). DNA for the CDR3: TGCAGTGCTAGAGGCCCGATCCCGGGGCAAGGTACTGAAGCTTTCTTT. Protein product: CSARGPIPGQGTEAFF.

This chain connects TRBV12-3 or TRBV12-4 to TRBJ2-3; D is possibly TRBD2 (7 bases). There are 15 residues in the CDR3. V dropped 7 bases and J dropped 2 bases, with 16 bases sitting between them. CDR3 in amino acids: CASTRGGDDTDTQYF. CDR3 coding DNA: TGTGCCAGCACCAGAGGGGGGGACGACACAGATACGCAGTATTTT.

This rearrangement joins TRBV15 to TRBJ1-6; 9 bases fit TRBD1. V was clipped by 1 base and J by 5 bases; unmatched bases: 3. CDR1 LNHNV and CDR2 YYDKDF come from the germline V gene (reference sequence). The CDR3 sequence is 16 residues long. CDR3 in DNA: TGTGCCACCAGCAGAGGCGACAGGGGGAATAATTCACCCCTCCACTTT. Encoded protein: CATSRGDRGNNSPLHF.

This clonotype was counted between two and nine times. The chain links TRBV29-1 to TRBJ2-3; tentatively, D is TRBD1 (6 bases). V lost 4 bases to trimming and J lost 2 bases, with 16 bases between them. Germline CDR1 is SQVTM and CDR2 is ANQGSEA. This CDR3 contains 15 residues. The CDR3 loop reads CSVVPTGPHTDTQYF. In nucleotides, the CDR3 is TGCAGCGTTGTACCTACAGGGCCACACACAGATACGCAGTATTTT.

This chain uses TRBV7-2 with TRBJ2-3; D gene ambiguous. Germline V gene sequence: CDR1 SGHTA, CDR2 FQGNSA. The CDR3 is 12 amino acids. Between the trimmed V and J ends, which lost 5 bases and 6 bases, there was a span of 9 bases. CDR3 DNA sequence: TGTGCCAGCAGCCCTCAAAGGGATACGCAGTATTTT. This translates into CASSPQRDTQYF.

The chain employs TRBV10-3 and TRBJ1-6; weak D call: TRBD1 (5 bases). CDR3 size: 17 residues. Germline V gene lookup returns CDR1 ENHRY and CDR2 SYGVKD. Trimming removed 10 bases from V and 7 bases from J, with 26 bases in between. The CDR3 sequence: CATLEGKRDPGNSPLHF. The CDR3 DNA follows: TGTGCCACCCTAGAAGGCAAAAGGGACCCCGGCAATTCACCCCTCCACTTT.

This clonotype has a count of ten or more. V is TRBV7-8 and J is TRBJ2-7; tentative D call: TRBD1 (6 bases). Germline CDR1 and CDR2: SGHVS and FQNEAQ. The CDR3 is 15 amino acids. Trimming took 5 bases from V and 2 from J, leaving 16 bases between them. CDR3 nucleotides: TGTGCCAGCAGCCCCACGACAGGCCTAACCTACGAGCAGTACTTC. This gives the protein CASSPTTGLTYEQYF.

V is TRBV4-3 and J is TRBJ2-5; D is uncertain. This CDR3 contains 16 residues. V lost 0 bases and J 2 bases, leaving 13 bases between the germline ends. The germline V gene has CDR1 LGHNA and CDR2 YSLEER. DNA for the CDR3: TGCGCCAGCAGCCAAGAGGTGGGGTTCACTCAAGAGACCCAGTACTTC. It codes for CASSQEVGFTQETQYF.

This clonotype was detected only a few times. CDR3 in amino acids: CASSRGPSYNEQFF. CDR3 coding DNA: TGTGCCAGCAGCAGGGGCCCCTCCTACAATGAGCAGTTCTTC. The chain joins TRBV9 to TRBJ2-1; D possibly corresponds to TRBD1 (5 bases). The CDR3 totals 14 residues. Trimming stripped 4 bases from V and 0 bases from J, with 8 bases between. Germline V lookup: CDR1 SGDLS, CDR2 YYNGEE.

As to this clonotype: Germline and junction disagree at one end, which may indicate a read error. This chain uses TRBV20-1 with TRBJ1-2, with a tentative D call TRBD1 (5 bases). Germline V gives CDR1 DFQATT, CDR2 SNEGSKA (reference sequence). The CDR3 covers 15 residues. As DNA, the CDR3 is TGCGGTGCCTACCCGCCGGGGGGAACTAACTATGGCTACACCTTC. Translating gives CGAYPPGGTNYGYTF.

The chain uses TRBV27 and TRBJ1-5; D not resolved. The V gene lost 0 bases and the J gene lost 1 base, with 13 bases spanning the gap. Germline V gives CDR1 MNHEY, CDR2 SMNVEV (reference sequence). The CDR3 has 17 residues. In nucleotides, the CDR3 is TGTGCCAGCAGTTTATCGAAGGCAGCCCTGAGCAATCAGCCCCAGCATTTT. Protein sequence: CASSLSKAALSNQPQHF.

The V gene is TRBV5-1, the J gene TRBJ1-1, with D unclear. Looked up from germline, CDR1 is SGHRS and CDR2 is YFSETQ. Deletions cut 4 bases from V and 1 base from J, with 17 bases between. CDR3 length: 16 residues. This CDR3 is CASSPSTDSRNTEAFF. The DNA of the CDR3 is TGCGCCAGCAGCCCTAGTACAGACTCCCGGAACACTGAAGCTTTCTTT.

The chain's CDR3 is CASSYSRGGSEQYF. The CDR3 nucleotides read TGTGCCAGCAGTTACTCTAGAGGGGGCAGCGAGCAGTACTTC. This chain links TRBV6-6 with TRBJ2-4; 7 nucleotides line up with TRBD1. The DNA end lines up better with TRBJ2-7; the J call may be wrong. In germline, CDR1 is MNHNY, CDR2 SVGAGI (reference sequence). This CDR3 is built from 14 residues.

This clonotype was found a few times. The chain carries TRBV2 and TRBJ1-2; TRBD1 matches at 7 bases. CDR1 SNHLY and CDR2 FYNNEI come from the germline V gene. The CDR3 sequence is 12 residues long. Trimming cost V 7 bases and J 4 bases; bases outside gene matches: 3. The CDR3 nucleotides are TGTGCCAGCACTAACAGGGGCTATGGCTACACCTTC. This sequence encodes CASTNRGYGYTF.

J is TRBJ2-5 and V is TRBV2; D tentatively fits TRBD1 or TRBD2 (6 bases each). The CDR3 spans 13 residues. Trimming cost V 7 bases and J 5 bases, with 14 bases left between them. Germline CDR1 SNHLY, CDR2 FYNNEI. The CDR3 spells CASIGGLDETQYF. Written as DNA, the CDR3 is TGTGCCAGCATCGGGGGCCTGGACGAGACCCAGTACTTC.

This clonotype has just one count. The V gene is TRBV7-9, the J gene TRBJ2-7; D could derive from TRBD1 or TRBD2 (5 bases each). The V end was cut by 5 bases, the J end by 2 bases, with 16 bases between. Germline loops: CDR1 SEHNR, CDR2 FQNEAQ (reference sequence). This CDR3 is 15 amino acids long. The CDR3 bases are TGTGCCAGCAGCGCCCCCCGGGACGGAACCTACGAGCAGTACTTC. Translated: CASSAPRDGTYEQYF. Complete variable domain (other parts from reference TRBV7-9 and TRBJ2-7): DTGVSQNPRHKITKRGQNVTFRCDPISEHNRLYWYRQTLGQGPEFLTYFQNEAQLEKSRLLSDRFSAERPKGSFSTLEIQRTEQGDSAMYLCASSAPRDGTYEQYFGPGTRLTVT.

This clonotype was picked up many times. The V gene is TRBV5-1, the J gene TRBJ2-7; 10 bases agree with TRBD1. Germline loops: CDR1 SGHRS, CDR2 YFSETQ. The CDR3 is 15 residues long. V lost 2 bases, J lost 4 bases, and 6 bases stayed unmatched. CDR3: CASSFGTGENYEQYF. CDR3 DNA sequence: TGCGCCAGCAGCTTTGGGACAGGGGAAAATTACGAGCAGTACTTC.

This clonotype has more than one count but fewer than ten. V usage is TRBV6-8 and J usage is TRBJ1-6; 10 positions agree with TRBD1. V gave up 6 bases and J gave up 7 bases; unmatched junction bases: 12. Germline V gives CDR1 MNHGY, CDR2 SAAAGT. The CDR3 is 17 residues long. The CDR3 DNA reads TGTGCCAGCAGAATCGACGGGACAGGGGAAATGAATTCACCCCTCCACTTT. Its translation: CASRIDGTGEMNSPLHF.

The chain employs TRBV20-1 and TRBJ2-5, with D tentatively TRBD1 (6 bases). CDR1 DFQATT and CDR2 SNEGSKA come from the germline V gene (reference sequence). This CDR3 has 13 amino acids. The germline V and J ends were trimmed by 6 bases and 1 base, with 12 bases remaining between them. As DNA, the CDR3 is TGCAGTGCCCGAAGGACAGCCCAAGAGACCCAGTACTTC. It translates to CSARRTAQETQYF.

The chain carries TRBV18 and TRBJ2-5, with D unresolved. Germline-derived CDR1 and CDR2 are KGHSH and LQKENI. V lost 4 bases and J lost 1, with 13 bases in between. The CDR3 sequence is 15 residues long. CDR3 protein: CASSRTPGPQETQYF. CDR3 DNA: TGTGCCAGCTCACGAACTCCGGGCCCCCAAGAGACCCAGTACTTC.

This clonotype occurred a few times. The genes are TRBV10-3 and TRBJ2-5, with TRBD2 matching 9 bases. CDR1 and CDR2 from the germline V gene are ENHRY and SYGVKD. This CDR3 contains 15 residues. V trimming: 8 bases; J trimming: 0 bases; junction bases outside the gene matches: 7. As DNA, the CDR3 is TGTGCCATCTCCCCAGCTAGCGGGGACCAAGAGACCCAGTACTTC. Encoded protein: CAISPASGDQETQYF.

The chain is built from TRBV20-1 and TRBJ1-2; tentative D call: TRBD1 (6 bases). The CDR3 runs to 13 residues. V was shortened by 5 bases and J by 4 bases, with 14 bases between the two germline ends. In germline, CDR1 is DFQATT, CDR2 SNEGSKA (reference sequence). The DNA of the CDR3 is TGCAGTGCTCGTCACGGGACAATCTATGGCTACACCTTC. Its protein product is CSARHGTIYGYTF.

This clonotype occurred once. The chain has TRBV29-1 and TRBJ1-1; D is unclear. The CDR3 has 12 residues. Trimming stripped 5 bases from V and 3 bases from J, with 10 bases between. The germline V gene has CDR1 SQVTM and CDR2 ANQGSEA. In DNA, the CDR3 is TGCAGCGTTACCGGGCTTTACACTGAAGCTTTCTTT. Protein product: CSVTGLYTEAFF.

CDR3 coding DNA: TGTGCCAGCAGCTCCCAGCCTCAGGGTGGCAGGACTTACTACGAGCAGTACTTC. This translates into CASSSQPQGGRTYYEQYF. V usage is TRBV7-2 and J usage is TRBJ2-7; D possibly uses TRBD1 or TRBD2 (5 bases each). This CDR3 region has 18 residues. V was clipped by 4 bases and J by 3 bases, with 25 bases between them. Germline CDR1 and CDR2: SGHTA and FQGNSA.